The 8 T cell receptor beta chains given below trace back to one sample, sequenced in a study of cytomegalovirus exposure and HLA in healthy donors (dated by TCRdb to the late 2010s). Library construction relied on the immunoSEQ multiplex PCR assay. A mixture of 60 forward primers for TCR Vbeta segments and 13 reverse primers for TCR Jbeta segments was used in the multiplex PCR. The source is immuneACCESS, and TCRdb retained only in-frame sequences with V and J called. Part of the clones is not carried over; for the studies checked, unresolved V genes explain less than half of this, and the remainder is unexplained. This sample gives about 150,000 clones in total; around 80% of them show up just once. The ten largest clones capture more than 1.2% of the sample. The sample comprised PBMCs. These receptors all come from a male donor in good health and CMV-seronegative.

The chain links TRBV7-9 to TRBJ1-4; 8 bases agree with TRBD1. The CDR3 is made up of 17 amino acids. Per germline, CDR1 SEHNR and CDR2 FQNEAQ (reference sequence). Unmatched junction bases numbered 11, after V lost 1 base and J lost 7 bases. As DNA, the CDR3 is TGTGCCAGCAGCTTAGTAGGTTCAGGGGGCGTTCGTGAAAAACTGTTTTTT. Its protein is CASSLVGSGGVREKLFF.

This sequence joins TRBV18 and TRBJ2-2, with D possibly TRBD1 on 5 matching bases. The CDR3 has 14 amino acids. The germline gives CDR1 KGHSH, CDR2 LQKENI. V lost 5 bases to trimming and J lost 7 bases, with 14 bases between them. CDR3: CASSGQGIGGELFF. The DNA of the CDR3 is TGTGCCAGCTCAGGGCAGGGTATCGGCGGGGAGCTGTTTTTT.

The chain is built from TRBV19 and TRBJ2-5; D possibly corresponds to TRBD2 (5 bases). Germline V lookup: CDR1 LNHDA, CDR2 SQIVND (reference sequence). Trimming pared 4 bases from V and 0 bases from J, leaving 15 bases between. This CDR3 has 16 residues. The CDR3 bases are TGTGCCAGTAGTACCTCGGCCGGGGAGTACCAAGAGACCCAGTACTTC. This codes for CASSTSAGEYQETQYF. The full variable domain, rest sourced from reference TRBV19 and TRBJ2-5, is DGGITQSPKYLFRKEGQNVTLSCEQNLNHDAMYWYRQDPGQGLRLIYYSQIVNDFQKGDIAEGYSVSREKKESFPLTVTSAQKNPTAFYLCASSTSAGEYQETQYFGPGTRLLVL.

V gene TRBV4-2 combines with J gene TRBJ2-1, with TRBD2 matching over 9 bases. Germline CDR1 LGHNA, CDR2 YNFKEQ. The CDR3 length is 15 residues. The trim removed 4 bases at V and 3 bases at J, leaving 4 bases unmatched. CDR3 sequence (DNA): TGTGCCAGCAGCCTCCTAGCGGGGAACTACAATGAGCAGTTCTTC. It translates to CASSLLAGNYNEQFF.

The V gene is TRBV5-4, the J gene TRBJ2-5; D may be TRBD2 (5 bases). Germline values: CDR1 SGHNT, CDR2 YYREEE (reference sequence). The CDR3 totals 13 residues. The V end lost 5 bases, the J end lost 0 bases, and 8 bases lay between the germline ends. CDR3 sequence: CASRDSYQETQYF. CDR3 nucleotide sequence: TGTGCCAGCAGGGACTCCTACCAAGAGACCCAGTACTTC.

The V and J genes are TRBV21-1 and TRBJ1-1; the DNA was not used to check the table's D call, TRBD1. TRBV21-1 is shown as a pseudogene. There are 15 residues in the CDR3. Here the CDR3 reads CASSNGDRVSSKAFF. The CDR3 DNA sequence: TGTGCCAGCAGCAATGGGGACAGGGTAAGTAGTAAAGCTTTCTTT.

V and J are TRBV30 and TRBJ1-4, with TRBD1 as a possible D gene (5 bases). This CDR3 region has 16 residues. Per germline, CDR1 GTSNPN and CDR2 SVGIG (reference sequence). The germline V and J ends were trimmed by 4 bases and 4 bases, with 19 bases remaining between them. The CDR3 nucleotides are TGTGCCTGGACCCTCATCCGGGGGAGATGTAATGAAAAACTGTTTTTT. It translates to CAWTLIRGRCNEKLFF.

This clone was detected a few times. This chain uses TRBV30 with TRBJ2-5; D is uncertain. Trimming shortened V by 2 bases and J by 5 bases, and 9 bases separated the two germline ends. Germline V gene data show CDR1 as GTSNPN and CDR2 as SVGIG (reference sequence). The CDR3 covers 12 residues. CDR3 sequence (DNA): TGTGCCTGGAGTCCCGTCCCTGAGACCCAGTACTTC. This codes for CAWSPVPETQYF.